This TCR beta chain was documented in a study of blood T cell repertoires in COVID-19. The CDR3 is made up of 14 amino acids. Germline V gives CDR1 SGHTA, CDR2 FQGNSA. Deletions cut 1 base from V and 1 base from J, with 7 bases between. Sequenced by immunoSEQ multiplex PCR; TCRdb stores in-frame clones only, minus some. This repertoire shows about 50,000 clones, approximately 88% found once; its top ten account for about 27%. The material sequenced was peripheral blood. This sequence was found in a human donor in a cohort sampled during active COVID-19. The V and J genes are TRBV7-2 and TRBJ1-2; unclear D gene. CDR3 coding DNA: TGTGCCAGCAGCTTAGAGCGGGTTAACTATGGCTACACCTTC. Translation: CASSLERVNYGYTF. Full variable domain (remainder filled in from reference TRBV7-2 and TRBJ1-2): GAGVSQSPSNKVTEKGKDVELRCDPISGHTALYWYRQSLGQGLEFLIYFQGNSAPDKSGLPSDRFSAERTGGSVSTLTIQRTQQEDSAVYLCASSLERVNYGYTFGSGTRLTVV.